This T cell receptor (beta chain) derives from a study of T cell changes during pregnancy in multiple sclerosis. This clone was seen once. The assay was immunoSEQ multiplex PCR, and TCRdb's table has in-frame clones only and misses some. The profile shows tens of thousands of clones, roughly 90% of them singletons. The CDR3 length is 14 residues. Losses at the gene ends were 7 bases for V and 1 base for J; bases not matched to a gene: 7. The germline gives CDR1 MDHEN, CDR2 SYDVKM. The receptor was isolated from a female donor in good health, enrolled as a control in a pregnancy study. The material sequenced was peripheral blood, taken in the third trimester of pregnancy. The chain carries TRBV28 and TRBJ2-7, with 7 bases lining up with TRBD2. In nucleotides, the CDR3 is TGTGCCAGCAAACAGCGGGGTACTTCCTACGAGCAGTACTTC. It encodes CASKQRGTSYEQYF.